This TCR beta chain was retrieved from a study of blood T cell repertoires in COVID-19. In the study overall: The samples span acute and convalescent COVID-19 from the United States, Italy and Spain.

Germline loops: CDR1 SGHTS, CDR2 YDEGEE. The CDR3 runs to 14 residues. Trimming shortened V by 0 bases and J by 6 bases, and 13 bases separated the two germline ends. The protocol was immunoSEQ multiplex PCR, while the TCRdb copy is restricted to in-frame clones and leaves out a portion. The table shows about 670,000 clones, with about 90% occurring only once. The chain is built from TRBV5-8 and TRBJ2-7, with D perhaps TRBD2 (5 bases). This TCR was sampled from a young woman with acute or convalescent COVID-19. Source material: peripheral blood. The CDR3 sequence is CASSLVPGEGEQYF. The CDR3 nucleotides are TGTGCCAGCAGCTTGGTACCCGGCGAGGGCGAGCAGTACTTC.